Listed below are T cell receptor beta chains from one sample, sequenced in a study of shared T cell receptors in the human thymus. Sequencing was performed with immunoSEQ multiplex PCR; in TCRdb, only in-frame clones are kept and a portion is missing. The sample yields about 710,000 clones, about 87% seen once. This sample was also put to use in a study of human thymus T cells.

The sequencing input was thymocytes. These receptors were taken from a boy in the first two years of life with a congenital heart defect. CDR3s include the opening cysteine and the closing phenylalanine or tryptophan.

>TRBV30|TRBJ2-6
CAWSDPGRPSGANVLTF
>TRBV5-5|TRBJ2-1
CASRREVYNEQFF
>TRBV9|TRBJ2-3
CASSVGGGASGVGTDTQYF
>TRBV19|TRBJ2-3
CASSNRVTDTDTQYF
>TRBV27|TRBJ2-7
CASGQGNGCEQYF
>TRBV19|TRBJ1-5
CASETGGLNQPQHF
>TRBV28|TRBJ2-7
CASSFNDPPSGTASYEQYF
>TRBV4-3|TRBJ2-7
CASSQDLGRWPEQYF
>TRBV6-1|TRBJ2-7
CASSEVGDRNHGSDEQYF
>TRBV5-6|TRBJ2-3
CASSLSRDTPDTQYF
>TRBV7-9|TRBJ1-2
CASRERTGFGYTF
>TRBV5-6|TRBJ1-2
CASSLGHSNYGYTF
>TRBV7-6|TRBJ1-3
CATQHPTGESGNTIYF
>TRBV28|TRBJ1-6
CASSLLSSPQDLHF
>TRBV2|TRBJ1-3
CASRGAGIGGNTIYF
>TRBV4-1|TRBJ2-5
CASSHLDLAGVWETQYF
>TRBV27|TRBJ2-7
CASSSRGVGDEQYF
>TRBV9|TRBJ1-1
CASRGPNTEAFF
>TRBV11-2|TRBJ1-1
CASSPRRAGETFF
>TRBV9|TRBJ2-5
CASSPMFRTRQETQYF
>TRBV29-1|TRBJ2-7
CSVGRVGYSSYEQYF
>TRBV6-5|TRBJ2-7
CASSPHVRLGEQYF
>TRBV6-1|TRBJ2-7
CASSGGEASGEAWSYEQYF
>TRBV5-1|TRBJ2-7
CASSARENYEQYF
>TRBV6-1|TRBJ1-5
CASTQGSSQPQHF
>TRBV28|TRBJ2-4
CASSLARQVGDIQYF
>TRBV28|TRBJ1-5
CAISWQSNQPQHF
>TRBV4-2|TRBJ1-1
CASSQDPRGNTEAFF
>TRBV11-2|TRBJ2-1
CASSLGLALYEQFF
>TRBV15|TRBJ1-5
CATNPPGRGQPQHF
>TRBV7-9|TRBJ2-1
CASSLAAGGPNEQFF
>TRBV5-6|TRBJ1-2
CASTLALWGLDGYTF
>TRBV2|TRBJ1-2
CASSATVGYTF
>TRBV30|TRBJ1-2
CAWRDIDYGYTF
>TRBV5-6|TRBJ1-1
CASSTIRGEPEAFF
>TRBV27|TRBJ1-5
CASSLSRHSNQPQHF
>TRBV5-1|TRBJ2-1
CASSLALPTESSYNEQFF
>TRBV5-4|TRBJ1-2
CASSLESGGDDGYTF
>TRBV9|TRBJ1-1
CASSPLTSTLGGGDTEAFF
>TRBV6-5|TRBJ1-1
CASTTGLEDTEAFF
>TRBV25-1|TRBJ2-7
CASSGAQGSRYEQYF
>TRBV6-5|TRBJ2-7
CASSSPGQEGGYEQYF
>TRBV7-8|TRBJ1-1
CASSPQVSTEAFF
>TRBV28|TRBJ1-5
CASSFRSRGTGSNSNQPQHF
>TRBV2|TRBJ1-3
CASRAPGNYGNTIYF
>TRBV4-3|.
CASSQEPGTGGHEQYF
>TRBV14|TRBJ2-6
CASSQGTSWSISGANVLTF
>TRBV10-3|TRBJ2-6
CAISESLAGGPTGANVLTF
>TRBV5-4|TRBJ2-6
CASSLFSSGANVLTF
>TRBV5-4|TRBJ2-5
CASSTLAGQETQYF
>TRBV7-9|TRBJ1-2
CASSATLDRGPDGYTF
>TRBV4-3|TRBJ2-5
CASSQDRQGGIQETQYF
>TRBV28|TRBJ2-3
CASSLGLAGDTQYF
>TRBV5-5|TRBJ2-2
CASSLPTGTGELFF
>TRBV14|TRBJ2-6
CASSQDRGTGLLSGANVLTF